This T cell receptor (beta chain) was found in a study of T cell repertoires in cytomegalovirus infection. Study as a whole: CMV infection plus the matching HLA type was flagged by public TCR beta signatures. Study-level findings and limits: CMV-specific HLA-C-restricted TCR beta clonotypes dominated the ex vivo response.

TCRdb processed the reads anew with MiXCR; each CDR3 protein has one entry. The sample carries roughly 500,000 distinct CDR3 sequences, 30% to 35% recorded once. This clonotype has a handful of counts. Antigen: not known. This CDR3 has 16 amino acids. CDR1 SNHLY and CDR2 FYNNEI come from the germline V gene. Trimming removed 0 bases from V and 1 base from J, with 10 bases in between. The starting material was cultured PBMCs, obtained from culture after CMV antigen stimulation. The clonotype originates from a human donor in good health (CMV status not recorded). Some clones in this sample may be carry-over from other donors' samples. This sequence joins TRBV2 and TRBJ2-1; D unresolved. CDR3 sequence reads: CASSEAPEESYNEQFF. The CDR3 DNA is TGTGCCAGCAGTGAAGCTCCGGAAGAATCCTACAATGAGCAGTTCTTC.